This passage covers 14 T cell receptor beta chains from one sample sequenced in a study of T-cell memory formation after mild COVID-19. TCRdb re-derived calls from the 5' RACE reads in MiXCR, one entry per CDR3 protein. The sample carries tens of thousands of distinct CDR3 sequences, approximately 16% recorded once. Specimen: PBMCs or a T cell subset sorted from them (not recorded which). These receptors came from an adult woman who had mild COVID-19 (a few samples of this study predate the infection). Cell type and time point are not known.

This sequence joins TRBV7-9 and TRBJ2-1, with TRBD2 matching 14 bases. CDR3 size: 16 residues. The J segment lost 3 bases and the V segment lost 4 bases, leaving 2 bases of the junction unmatched. Looked up from germline, CDR1 is SEHNR and CDR2 is FQNEAQ (reference sequence). CDR3 loop: CASSWGLAGDYNEQFF. The CDR3 DNA reads TGTGCCAGCAGCTGGGGACTAGCGGGAGACTACAATGAGCAGTTCTTC.

The sample holds a few counts of this clonotype. The J gene is TRBJ1-2, the V gene TRBV7-9, with D possibly being TRBD1 (6 bases). CDR3 size: 13 residues. Per the germline V gene, CDR1 is SEHNR and CDR2 is FQNEAQ (reference sequence). V lost 8 bases and J 7 bases, leaving 17 bases between the germline ends. The CDR3 region has the DNA TGTGCCAGCGGTGGGACACCTGTTATTGGCTACACCTTC. This sequence encodes CASGGTPVIGYTF.

The rearrangement joins TRBV9 to TRBJ2-7, with 11 bases identical to TRBD1. There are 15 residues in the CDR3. Germline trimming cut 3 bases from V and 6 bases from J; bases unmatched to any gene: 8. Germline V gives CDR1 SGDLS, CDR2 YYNGEE. CDR3 DNA sequence: TGTGCCAGCAGCGATATAGGACAGGGGGCGGGCGAGCAGTACTTC. It specifies CASSDIGQGAGEQYF.

The V and J genes are TRBV10-2 and TRBJ2-1, with TRBD1 matching over 8 bases. The CDR3 sequence is 12 residues long. V gave up 0 bases and J gave up 13 bases; unmatched junction bases: 2. Germline V gene lookup returns CDR1 WSHSY and CDR2 SAAADI. The CDR3 reads CASSESRGRQFF. CDR3 DNA: TGCGCCAGCAGTGAGTCCAGGGGGCGTCAGTTCTTC.

This clonotype was observed a handful of times. The rearrangement links TRBV28 to TRBJ2-5; 11 positions match TRBD2. The V gene end was trimmed by 9 bases and the J gene end by 3 bases; junction bases not matched to a gene: 9. The CDR3 length is 15 residues. From germline, CDR1 is MDHEN and CDR2 SYDVKM. In DNA, the CDR3 is TGTGCCAGTATCCGGGCTAGCGGGAGGAAAGAGACCCAGTACTTC. It specifies CASIRASGRKETQYF.

CDR3 residues: CASGSLGHEQYF. The CDR3 bases are TGTGCCAGCGGGTCGCTGGGCCACGAGCAGTACTTC. This chain uses TRBV6-5 with TRBJ2-7; D remains ambiguous. Germline V gene data show CDR1 as MNHEY and CDR2 as SVGAGI. V dropped 8 bases and J dropped 5 bases, with 13 bases sitting between them. The CDR3 totals 12 residues.

This clonotype was found a few times. The rearrangement uses TRBV25-1 and TRBJ1-4; 9 bases map to TRBD1. J lost 8 bases, V lost 2 bases, and 0 bases had no gene match. The CDR3 covers 13 residues. CDR1 is MGHDK, CDR2 SYGVNS, per germline. CDR3 loop: CASSEGQGEKLFF. The CDR3 DNA is TGTGCCAGCAGTGAAGGACAGGGGGAAAAACTGTTTTTT.

This CDR3 reads CASSQRVTYEQYF. The DNA for the CDR3 is TGCGCCAGCAGCCAACGGGTGACCTACGAGCAGTACTTC. The gene calls are TRBV4-1 and TRBJ2-7, with D unresolved. The germline V gene has CDR1 MGHRA and CDR2 YSYEKL. CDR3 length equals 13 residues. V was pared by 2 bases and J by 2 bases, with 7 bases between.

This chain joins TRBV5-1 and TRBJ2-7; 8 bases line up with TRBD1. The V gene's germline CDR1 is SGHRS and CDR2 YFSETQ. J gave up 0 bases and V 0 bases, and 2 bases lay outside the gene matches. The CDR3 sequence is 15 residues long. CDR3 protein: CASSLGQGISYEQYF. For the CDR3, the DNA is TGCGCCAGCAGCTTGGGACAGGGGATCTCCTACGAGCAGTACTTC.

This clonotype turned up a few times. J is TRBJ2-7 and V is TRBV5-6; TRBD2 might be the D (5 bases). The V and J ends lost 6 bases and 0 bases respectively, with 13 bases between them. The CDR3 is 14 residues long. Germline V gene data show CDR1 as SGHDT and CDR2 as YYEEEE. In DNA form, the CDR3 reads TGTGCCAGCATGACTACACGGGACTCCTACGAGCAGTACTTC. It specifies CASMTTRDSYEQYF.

The V and J genes are TRBV27 and TRBJ2-3; no definite D call. The CDR3 loop spans 14 amino acids. Trimming stripped 8 bases from V and 4 bases from J, with 16 bases between. Germline CDR1 MNHEY, CDR2 SMNVEV (reference sequence). CDR3 loop: CASHYSRFADTQYF. CDR3 sequence (DNA): TGTGCCAGCCACTATAGCCGTTTCGCAGATACGCAGTATTTT.

This clonotype occurred many times. The CDR3 coding sequence is TGCGCCAGCAGCTTGGGCGAGACGGGTTACAATGAGCAGTTCTTC. Amino acids: CASSLGETGYNEQFF. The chain recombines TRBV5-1 with TRBJ2-1; no definite D call. Germline lookup yields CDR1 SGHRS and CDR2 YFSETQ. The CDR3 extends over 15 amino acids. Trimming shortened V by 0 bases and J by 4 bases, and 11 bases separated the two germline ends.

This clonotype was detected a few times. The chain combines TRBV5-1 with TRBJ2-3; no clear D gene. Germline CDR1 SGHRS, CDR2 YFSETQ. The CDR3 extends over 15 amino acids. V lost 0 bases, J lost 3 bases, and 11 bases lay in between. The CDR3 sequence is CASSLVSAKTDTQYF. Written as DNA, the CDR3 is TGCGCCAGCAGCTTGGTTTCGGCTAAAACAGATACGCAGTATTTT.

This chain uses TRBV7-6 with TRBJ2-3; 8 positions match TRBD1. J gave up 4 bases and V 5 bases, and 8 bases lay outside the gene matches. In germline, CDR1 is SGHVS, CDR2 FNYEAQ. The CDR3 contains 15 residues. CDR3 bases: TGTGCCAGCAGCCCCGACAGGGGATGGGCAGATACGCAGTATTTT. It yields the protein CASSPDRGWADTQYF.